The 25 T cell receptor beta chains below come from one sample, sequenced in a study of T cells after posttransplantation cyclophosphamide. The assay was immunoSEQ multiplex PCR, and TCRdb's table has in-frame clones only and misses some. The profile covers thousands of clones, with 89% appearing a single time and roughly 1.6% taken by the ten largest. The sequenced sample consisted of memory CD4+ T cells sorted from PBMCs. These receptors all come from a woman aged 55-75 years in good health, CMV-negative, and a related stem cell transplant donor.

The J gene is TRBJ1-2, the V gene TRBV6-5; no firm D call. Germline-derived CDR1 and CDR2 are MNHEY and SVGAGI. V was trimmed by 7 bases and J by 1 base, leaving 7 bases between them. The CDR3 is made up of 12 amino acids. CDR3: CASKGSNYGYTF. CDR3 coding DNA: TGTGCCAGCAAAGGGAGTAACTATGGCTACACCTTC.

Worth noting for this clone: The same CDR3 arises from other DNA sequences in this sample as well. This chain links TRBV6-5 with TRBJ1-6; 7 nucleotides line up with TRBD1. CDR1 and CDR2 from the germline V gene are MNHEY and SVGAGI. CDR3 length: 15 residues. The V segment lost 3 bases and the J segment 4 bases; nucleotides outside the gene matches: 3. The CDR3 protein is CASSYLTGYNSPLHF. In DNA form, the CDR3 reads TGTGCCAGCAGTTATTTGACAGGGTATAATTCACCCCTCCACTTT.

CDR3 DNA sequence: TGTGCCAGTACCCTTGGCCGGACAGGGGAACCGAACACTGAAGCTTTCTTT. Translating it yields CASTLGRTGEPNTEAFF. The chain combines TRBV19 with TRBJ1-1; 9 nucleotides align to TRBD1. This CDR3 has 17 residues. Germline V gives CDR1 LNHDA, CDR2 SQIVND (reference sequence). Unmatched junction bases numbered 13, after V lost 7 bases and J lost 1 base.

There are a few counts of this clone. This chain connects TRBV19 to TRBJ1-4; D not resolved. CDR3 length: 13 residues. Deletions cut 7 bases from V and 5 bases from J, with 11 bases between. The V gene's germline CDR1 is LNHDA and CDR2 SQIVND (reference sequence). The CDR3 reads CASTRPGNEKLFF. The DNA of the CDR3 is TGTGCCAGTACCCGACCGGGGAATGAAAAACTGTTTTTT. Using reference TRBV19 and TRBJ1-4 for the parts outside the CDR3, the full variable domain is DGGITQSPKYLFRKEGQNVTLSCEQNLNHDAMYWYRQDPGQGLRLIYYSQIVNDFQKGDIAEGYSVSREKKESFPLTVTSAQKNPTAFYLCASTRPGNEKLFFGSGTQLSVL.

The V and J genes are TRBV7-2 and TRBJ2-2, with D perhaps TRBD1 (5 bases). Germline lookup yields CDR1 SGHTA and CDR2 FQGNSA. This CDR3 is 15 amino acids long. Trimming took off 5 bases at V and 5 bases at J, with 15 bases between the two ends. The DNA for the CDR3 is TGTGCCAGCAGCATCCCTGTGGGGCATACCGGGGAGCTGTTTTTT. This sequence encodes CASSIPVGHTGELFF.

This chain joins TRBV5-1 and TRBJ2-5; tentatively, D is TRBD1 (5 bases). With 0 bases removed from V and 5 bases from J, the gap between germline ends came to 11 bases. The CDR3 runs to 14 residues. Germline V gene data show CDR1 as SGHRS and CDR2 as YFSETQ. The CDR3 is CASSLGTSWETQYF. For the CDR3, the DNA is TGCGCCAGCAGCTTGGGGACATCGTGGGAGACCCAGTACTTC.

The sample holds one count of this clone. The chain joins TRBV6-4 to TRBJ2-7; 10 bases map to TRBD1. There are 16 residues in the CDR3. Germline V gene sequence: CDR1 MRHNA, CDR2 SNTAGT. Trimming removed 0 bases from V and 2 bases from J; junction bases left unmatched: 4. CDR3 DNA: TGTGCCAGCAGTGACTCCCCGGGACAGGGGACCTACGAGCAGTACGTC. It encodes CASSDSPGQGTYEQYV.

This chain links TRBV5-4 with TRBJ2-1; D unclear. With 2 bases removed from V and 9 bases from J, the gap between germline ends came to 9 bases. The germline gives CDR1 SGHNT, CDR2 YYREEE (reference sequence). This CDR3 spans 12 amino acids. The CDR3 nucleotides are TGTGCCAGCAGCTTTATGACAAGTGAGCAGTTCTTC. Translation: CASSFMTSEQFF.

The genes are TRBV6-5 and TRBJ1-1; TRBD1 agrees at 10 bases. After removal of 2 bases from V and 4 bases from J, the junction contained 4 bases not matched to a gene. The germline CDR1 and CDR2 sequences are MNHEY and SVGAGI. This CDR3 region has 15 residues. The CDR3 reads CASSYARTGGTEAFF. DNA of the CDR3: TGTGCCAGCAGTTACGCCAGGACAGGGGGCACTGAAGCTTTCTTT.

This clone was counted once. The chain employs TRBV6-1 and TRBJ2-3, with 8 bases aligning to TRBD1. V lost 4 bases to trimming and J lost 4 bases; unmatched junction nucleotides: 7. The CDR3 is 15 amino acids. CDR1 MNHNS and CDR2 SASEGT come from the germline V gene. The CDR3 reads CASSGGQGIADTQYF. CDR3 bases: TGTGCCAGCAGTGGCGGACAGGGCATCGCAGATACGCAGTATTTT.

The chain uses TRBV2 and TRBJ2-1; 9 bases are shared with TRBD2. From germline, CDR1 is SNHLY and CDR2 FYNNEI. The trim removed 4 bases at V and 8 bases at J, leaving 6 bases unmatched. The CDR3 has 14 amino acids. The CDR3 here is CASSVDSGSDEQFF. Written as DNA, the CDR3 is TGTGCCAGCAGTGTGGATAGCGGGAGTGATGAGCAGTTCTTC.

CDR3 DNA: TGTGCCAGCAGTTCCGGGACAAAGAACACCGGGGAGCTGTTTTTT. Amino acids: CASSSGTKNTGELFF. The chain has TRBV6-5 and TRBJ2-2, with D possibly TRBD1 on 6 matching bases. V was trimmed by 4 bases and J by 1 base, leaving 10 bases between them. This CDR3 contains 15 residues. Per the germline V gene, CDR1 is MNHEY and CDR2 is SVGAGI.

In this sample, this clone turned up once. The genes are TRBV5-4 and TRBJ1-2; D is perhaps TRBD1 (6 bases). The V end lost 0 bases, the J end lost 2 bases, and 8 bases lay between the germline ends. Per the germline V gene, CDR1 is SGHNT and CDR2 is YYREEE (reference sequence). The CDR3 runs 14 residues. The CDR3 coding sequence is TGTGCCAGCAGCTTGGTGGACAGAAACTATGGCTACACCTTC. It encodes CASSLVDRNYGYTF.

The CDR3 spells CASTFSGSGYEQFF. The CDR3 DNA reads as TGTGCCAGCACCTTCAGCGGGAGCGGATATGAGCAGTTCTTC. The chain joins TRBV7-2 to TRBJ2-1; TRBD2 matches 8 bases. J was trimmed by 8 bases and V by 7 bases; bases with no gene match: 10. Germline V gene sequence: CDR1 SGHTA, CDR2 FQGNSA. The CDR3 sequence is 14 residues long.

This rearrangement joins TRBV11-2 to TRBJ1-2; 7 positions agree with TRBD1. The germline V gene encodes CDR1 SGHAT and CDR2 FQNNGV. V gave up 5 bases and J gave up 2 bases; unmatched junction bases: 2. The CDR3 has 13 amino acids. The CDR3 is CASSNRGNYGYTF. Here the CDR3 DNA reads TGTGCCAGCAGCAACAGGGGCAACTATGGCTACACCTTC.

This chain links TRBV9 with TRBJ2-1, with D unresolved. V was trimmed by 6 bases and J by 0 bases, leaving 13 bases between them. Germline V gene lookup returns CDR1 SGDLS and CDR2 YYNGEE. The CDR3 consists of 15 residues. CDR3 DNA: TGTGCCAGCAACCAAGCAGGTCTCTCCTACAATGAGCAGTTCTTC. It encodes CASNQAGLSYNEQFF.

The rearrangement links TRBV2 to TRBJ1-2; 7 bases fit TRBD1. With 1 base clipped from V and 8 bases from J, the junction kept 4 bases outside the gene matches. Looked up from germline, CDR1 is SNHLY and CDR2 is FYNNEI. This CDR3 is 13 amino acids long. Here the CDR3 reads CASSEEGASGYTF. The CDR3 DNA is TGTGCCAGCAGTGAAGAGGGGGCGAGCGGCTACACCTTC.

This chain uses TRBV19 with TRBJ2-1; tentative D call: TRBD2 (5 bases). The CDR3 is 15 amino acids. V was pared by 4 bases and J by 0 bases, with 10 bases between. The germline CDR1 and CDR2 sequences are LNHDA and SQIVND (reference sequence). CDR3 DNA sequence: TGTGCCAGTAGTAAAGCGGAGAGCTCCTACAATGAGCAGTTCTTC. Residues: CASSKAESSYNEQFF. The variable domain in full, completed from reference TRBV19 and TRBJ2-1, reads DGGITQSPKYLFRKEGQNVTLSCEQNLNHDAMYWYRQDPGQGLRLIYYSQIVNDFQKGDIAEGYSVSREKKESFPLTVTSAQKNPTAFYLCASSKAESSYNEQFFGPGTRLTVL.

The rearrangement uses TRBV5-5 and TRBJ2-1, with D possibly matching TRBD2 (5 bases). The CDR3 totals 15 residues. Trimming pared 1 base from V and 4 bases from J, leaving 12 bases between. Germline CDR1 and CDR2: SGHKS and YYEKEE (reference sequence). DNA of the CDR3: TGTGCCAGCAGCTTGACGGCTAGCCCTTACAATGAGCAGTTCTTC. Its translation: CASSLTASPYNEQFF. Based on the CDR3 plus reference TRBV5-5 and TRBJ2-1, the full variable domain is DAGVTQSPTHLIKTRGQQVTLRCSPISGHKSVSWYQQVLGQGPQFIFQYYEKEERGRGNFPDRFSARQFPNYSSELNVNALLLGDSALYLCASSLTASPYNEQFFGPGTRLTVL.

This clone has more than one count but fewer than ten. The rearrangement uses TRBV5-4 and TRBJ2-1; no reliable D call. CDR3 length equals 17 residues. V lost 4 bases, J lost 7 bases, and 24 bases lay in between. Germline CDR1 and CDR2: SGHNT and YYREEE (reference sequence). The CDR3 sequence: CASSQQLHPSSWNEQFF. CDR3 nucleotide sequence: TGTGCCAGCAGCCAACAATTACATCCTAGTAGCTGGAATGAGCAGTTCTTC.

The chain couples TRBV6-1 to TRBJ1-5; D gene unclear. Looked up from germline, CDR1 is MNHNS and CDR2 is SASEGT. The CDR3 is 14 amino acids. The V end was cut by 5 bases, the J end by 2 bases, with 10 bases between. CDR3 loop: CASSLGGGNQPQHF. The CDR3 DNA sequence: TGTGCCAGCAGTTTGGGAGGAGGCAATCAGCCCCAGCATTTT.

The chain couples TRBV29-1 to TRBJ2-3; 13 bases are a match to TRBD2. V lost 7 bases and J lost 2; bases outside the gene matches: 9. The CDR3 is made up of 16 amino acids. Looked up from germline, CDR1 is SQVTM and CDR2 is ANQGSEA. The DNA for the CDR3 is TGCAGCGGGGGGGGACTAGCGGGACTAAACACAGATACGCAGTATTTT. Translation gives CSGGGLAGLNTDTQYF.

The CDR3 DNA follows: TGTGCCAGCCTGGGGGCGGATGGCTACACCTTC. Protein product: CASLGADGYTF. The J gene is TRBJ1-2, the V gene TRBV6-5; D might be TRBD1 (6 bases). This CDR3 comprises 11 residues. The germline V and J ends were trimmed by 8 bases and 6 bases, with 10 bases remaining between them. Germline V CDR1 and CDR2: MNHEY, SVGAGI.

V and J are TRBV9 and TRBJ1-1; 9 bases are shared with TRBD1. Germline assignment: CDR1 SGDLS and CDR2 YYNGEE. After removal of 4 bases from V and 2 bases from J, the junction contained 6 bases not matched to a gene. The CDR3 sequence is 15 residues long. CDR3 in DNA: TGTGCCAGCAGCCCCCGGGGACAGGGCAACACTGAAGCTTTCTTT. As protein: CASSPRGQGNTEAFF.

CDR3 region: CASSLGTGHNQPQHF. The CDR3 DNA reads TGTGCCAGCAGCTTGGGGACAGGTCACAATCAGCCCCAGCATTTT. J is TRBJ1-5 and V is TRBV5-4, with 7 bases that match TRBD1. The CDR3 is 15 residues long. Germline V lookup: CDR1 SGHNT, CDR2 YYREEE (reference sequence). The V and J ends lost 0 bases and 3 bases, in that order; junction bases with no gene match: 3.